Below are 23 T cell receptor beta chains sequenced from a single sample in a study of OX40 agonist ivuxolimab in advanced cancers. Measured with immunoSEQ multiplex PCR; TCRdb has only the in-frame clones, and not every one. The top ten hold approximately 1% of the sample, which has 45,000 to 70,000 clones, around 83% seen once. The source was CD4+ or CD8+ T cells sorted from blood, collected in a trial of the OX40 agonist ivuxolimab. The receptor source for this set is an adult with an advanced solid tumor such as melanoma, head and neck, liver or kidney cancer.

The chain employs TRBV27 and TRBJ1-5; possible D gene TRBD1, 6 bases. From germline, CDR1 is MNHEY and CDR2 SMNVEV (reference sequence). The CDR3 is 15 amino acids. The germline V and J ends were trimmed by 8 bases and 2 bases, with 16 bases remaining between them. The CDR3 bases are TGTGCCAGCCGAAGGGGGGGGTCGGGCAATCAGCCCCAGCATTTT. It translates to CASRRGGSGNQPQHF.

The V call is TRBV9, the J call TRBJ2-5; D is perhaps TRBD1 (6 bases). The V gene lost 0 bases and the J gene lost 5 bases, with 14 bases spanning the gap. CDR1 and CDR2 (germline): SGDLS, YYNGEE. CDR3 size: 15 residues. As DNA, the CDR3 is TGTGCCAGCAGCGTAGTGGGGGCCTCTTTGGAGACCCAGTACTTC. Protein product: CASSVVGASLETQYF.

The chain carries TRBV6-1 and TRBJ1-1; maybe TRBD1 (5 bases). The germline CDR1 and CDR2 sequences are MNHNS and SASEGT. Trimming removed 3 bases from V and 1 base from J, with 12 bases in between. The CDR3 is 15 residues long. DNA of the CDR3: TGTGCCAGCAGTGAGTTGGCAGGGACGAACACTGAAGCTTTCTTT. It specifies CASSELAGTNTEAFF.

This chain connects TRBV6-5 to TRBJ1-1, with a possible D match to TRBD1 (6 bases). CDR3 length: 13 residues. Looked up from germline, CDR1 is MNHEY and CDR2 is SVGAGI. Trimming took off 11 bases at V and 1 base at J, with 14 bases between the two ends. CDR3 in DNA: TGTGCCGCACAGGGACATACGAACACTGAAGCTTTCTTT. Protein sequence: CAAQGHTNTEAFF.

The chain links TRBV5-1 to TRBJ2-7, with D tentatively TRBD1 (5 bases). The V gene's germline CDR1 is SGHRS and CDR2 YFSETQ. The CDR3 extends over 12 amino acids. V was trimmed by 4 bases and J by 7 bases, leaving 12 bases between them. Here the CDR3 DNA reads TGCGCCAGCAGCACAGGTTGGCGGGAGCAGTACTTC. Its protein product is CASSTGWREQYF.

The V call is TRBV7-8, the J call TRBJ2-7; no clear D. CDR3 length: 14 amino acids. Per germline, CDR1 SGHVS and CDR2 FQNEAQ. Trimming removed 4 bases from V and 0 bases from J, with 10 bases in between. CDR3 residues: CASSSQLVSYEQYF. CDR3 in DNA: TGTGCCAGCAGCTCCCAGCTAGTCTCCTACGAGCAGTACTTC.

The chain has TRBV11-2 and TRBJ1-6, with TRBD1 matching over 9 bases. The length of the CDR3 is 15 residues. The germline V gene has CDR1 SGHAT and CDR2 FQNNGV. The V segment lost 5 bases and the J segment 10 bases; nucleotides outside the gene matches: 9. The CDR3 coding sequence is TGTGCCAGCAGCCAACAGGGGGCTGGTAGGTCACCCCTCCACTTT. Its protein is CASSQQGAGRSPLHF.

The V call is TRBV5-6, the J call TRBJ1-1; no firm D call. CDR3 length: 12 residues. V was clipped by 3 bases and J by 10 bases, with 13 bases between them. Germline assignment: CDR1 SGHDT and CDR2 YYEEEE. CDR3 DNA sequence: TGTGCCAGCAGCTCCCTGGGGTTGGGAGCTTTCTTT. Protein product: CASSSLGLGAFF.

The chain joins TRBV11-3 to TRBJ2-3, with 9 bases that match TRBD1. The CDR3 is made up of 17 amino acids. V was pared by 5 bases and J by 0 bases, with 9 bases of the junction left unmatched. Germline CDR1 is SGHNT and CDR2 is YENEEA. CDR3 in amino acids: CASSQRSGQGSTDTQYF. The CDR3 DNA sequence: TGTGCCAGCAGCCAACGCTCCGGACAGGGGAGCACAGATACGCAGTATTTT.

V is TRBV9 and J is TRBJ2-1, with D perhaps TRBD1 or TRBD2 (5 bases each). The germline V gene has CDR1 SGDLS and CDR2 YYNGEE. CDR3 length: 13 residues. Deletions cut 7 bases from V and 8 bases from J, with 16 bases between. CDR3 region: CASSEGIEHEQFF. CDR3 DNA sequence: TGTGCCAGCTCCGAGGGGATAGAGCATGAGCAGTTCTTC.

The rearrangement uses TRBV21-1 and TRBJ1-6; the D call TRBD1 from the table was never checked on the DNA. TRBV21-1 corresponds to a pseudogene. The CDR3 contains 17 residues. CDR3 sequence: CASSKAAQGERGSPLHF. As DNA, the CDR3 is TGTGCCAGCAGCAAAGCGGCACAGGGCGAAAGAGGATCACCCCTCCACTTT.

V is TRBV2 and J is TRBJ2-7, with D perhaps matching TRBD2 (5 bases). The CDR3 extends over 11 amino acids. Germline-derived CDR1 and CDR2 are SNHLY and FYNNEI. V gave up 8 bases and J gave up 4 bases, with 9 bases separating them. The CDR3 nucleotides read TGTGCCAGCCGAAGGACTTACGAGCAGTACTTC. Translated: CASRRTYEQYF.

The rearrangement uses TRBV29-1 and TRBJ2-7; 8 bases line up with TRBD1. This CDR3 region has 14 residues. CDR1 and CDR2 (germline): SQVTM, ANQGSEA. The ends lost 4 bases at V and 7 bases at J; junction bases unmatched: 12. CDR3 loop: CSVGTTGVRGEQYF. The CDR3 region has the DNA TGCAGCGTTGGGACGACAGGGGTCAGAGGAGAGCAGTACTTC.

V is TRBV5-1 and J is TRBJ1-2, with TRBD1 matching over 11 bases. Germline loops: CDR1 SGHRS, CDR2 YFSETQ. CDR3 length equals 15 residues. J was trimmed by 6 bases and V by 4 bases; bases with no gene match: 8. In DNA form, the CDR3 reads TGCGCCAGCAGCCTCCCGGGACAGGGGGTGAATGGCTACACCTTC. This gives the protein CASSLPGQGVNGYTF.

This clone has more than one count but fewer than ten. The junction departs from germline at one end; a sequencing error may be responsible. The chain is built from TRBV7-6 and TRBJ1-2; 7 positions match TRBD1. CDR1 and CDR2 from the germline V gene are SGHVS and FNYEAQ. The CDR3 is made up of 14 amino acids. CDR3 sequence reads: CASSPWTGSATTDF. The CDR3 DNA reads as TGTGCCAGCAGCCCCTGGACAGGTTCGGCCACTACCGACTTC.

The sample holds one count of this clone. The genes are TRBV5-1 and TRBJ2-1; 13 bases are shared with TRBD2. This CDR3 is 16 amino acids long. Losses at the gene ends were 0 bases for V and 5 bases for J; bases not matched to a gene: 2. Per germline, CDR1 SGHRS and CDR2 YFSETQ. CDR3 nucleotide sequence: TGCGCCAGCAGCTTGGGAGGACTAGCGGGGGACAATGAGCAGTTCTTC. This translates into CASSLGGLAGDNEQFF.

V usage is TRBV18 and J usage is TRBJ2-7, with 7 positions matching TRBD2. The CDR3 contains 15 residues. Germline CDR1 is KGHSH and CDR2 is LQKENI. With 2 bases clipped from V and 0 bases from J, the junction kept 4 bases outside the gene matches. As DNA, the CDR3 is TGTGCCAGCTCACCAGGGGGAGGGTTCTCCTACGAGCAGTACTTC. Its translation: CASSPGGGFSYEQYF.

This sequence joins TRBV6-5 and TRBJ1-3, with D perhaps matching TRBD1 (6 bases). Deletions cut 2 bases from V and 2 bases from J, with 13 bases between. Germline V lookup: CDR1 MNHEY, CDR2 SVGAGI. The CDR3 is made up of 16 amino acids. Here the CDR3 DNA reads TGTGCCAGCAGTTACCAGGGGACTCCGGCTGGAAACACCATATATTTT. Translating gives CASSYQGTPAGNTIYF.

V gene TRBV2 combines with J gene TRBJ1-3; D not resolved. The CDR3 extends over 14 amino acids. The germline V and J ends were trimmed by 6 bases and 0 bases, with 9 bases remaining between them. Germline-derived CDR1 and CDR2 are SNHLY and FYNNEI. CDR3 protein: CASRERYSGNTIYF. DNA for the CDR3: TGTGCCAGCAGGGAGAGGTACTCTGGAAACACCATATATTTT.

The V call is TRBV5-6, the J call TRBJ1-3; maybe TRBD1 (5 bases). Trimming removed 1 base at V and 4 bases at J, with 9 bases between. The CDR3 covers 14 residues. Germline V lookup: CDR1 SGHDT, CDR2 YYEEEE. The CDR3 protein is CASSLRGSGNTIYF. The CDR3 DNA is TGTGCCAGCAGCTTGCGGGGGTCGGGAAACACCATATATTTT.

This sequence joins TRBV5-6 and TRBJ2-7; D is unclear. The CDR3 is made up of 15 amino acids. V was clipped by 2 bases and J by 2 bases, with 14 bases between them. Germline V lookup: CDR1 SGHDT, CDR2 YYEEEE. CDR3 residues: CASSFRPDGAYEQYF. The CDR3 region has the DNA TGTGCCAGCAGCTTTAGACCCGACGGTGCCTACGAGCAGTACTTC.

This sequence joins TRBV5-1 and TRBJ2-7, with a weak D call TRBD1 (5 bases). CDR3 length: 13 amino acids. V was clipped by 4 bases and J by 5 bases, with 13 bases between them. Germline loops: CDR1 SGHRS, CDR2 YFSETQ. The DNA for the CDR3 is TGCGCCAGCAGCCCAGGGCCAGCTGACGAGCAGTACTTC. Translating it yields CASSPGPADEQYF.

There are a few counts of this clone. This chain uses TRBV7-9 with TRBJ2-5; TRBD1 matches at 7 bases. Trimming took 5 bases from V and 5 from J; bases not matched to a gene: 8. CDR1 and CDR2 from the germline V gene are SEHNR and FQNEAQ (reference sequence). This CDR3 spans 14 amino acids. As DNA, the CDR3 is TGTGCCAGCAGCCGGGACAGCGTGGGGGAGACCCAGTACTTC. Its protein product is CASSRDSVGETQYF. Combining the CDR3 with reference TRBV7-9 and TRBJ2-5 gives the whole variable domain DTGVSQNPRHKITKRGQNVTFRCDPISEHNRLYWYRQTLGQGPEFLTYFQNEAQLEKSRLLSDRFSAERPKGSFSTLEIQRTEQGDSAMYLCASSRDSVGETQYFGPGTRLLVL.